This T cell receptor beta chain was sequenced in a study of blood T cells in healthy people across ages. A word on this clonotype: Its antigen is currently unknown.

Study-level results: The donors' CMV status was not determined, possibly confounding changes in expanded clonotypes. Naive CD4+ cell counts and diversity both ran higher in long-lived than in aged donors.

With 2 bases removed from V and 5 bases from J, the gap between germline ends came to 10 bases. Germline lookup yields CDR1 MGHRA and CDR2 YSYEKL. This CDR3 has 14 residues. Through a sample-barcoded 5' primer and a J-beta primer mix, a second PCR was run for about 7 to 12 cycles. Every cDNA was tagged by a template-switch adaptor with 12 random nucleotides. TCRdb reprocessed the 5' RACE reads via MiXCR and lists one record per CDR3 protein. The repertoire has roughly 1.5 million distinct CDR3 sequences, 35% to 45% of them found once; the top ten carry 4%. With each sample, at least 6 micrograms of total RNA were extracted.

This rearrangement joins TRBV4-1 to TRBJ1-5; TRBD1 might be the D (5 bases). Sequenced: blood. The sequence was obtained from a woman aged 18-29 years in good health. CDR3 loop: CASSQIDRYQPQHF. The DNA of the CDR3 is TGCGCCAGCAGCCAAATCGACAGATATCAGCCCCAGCATTTT.